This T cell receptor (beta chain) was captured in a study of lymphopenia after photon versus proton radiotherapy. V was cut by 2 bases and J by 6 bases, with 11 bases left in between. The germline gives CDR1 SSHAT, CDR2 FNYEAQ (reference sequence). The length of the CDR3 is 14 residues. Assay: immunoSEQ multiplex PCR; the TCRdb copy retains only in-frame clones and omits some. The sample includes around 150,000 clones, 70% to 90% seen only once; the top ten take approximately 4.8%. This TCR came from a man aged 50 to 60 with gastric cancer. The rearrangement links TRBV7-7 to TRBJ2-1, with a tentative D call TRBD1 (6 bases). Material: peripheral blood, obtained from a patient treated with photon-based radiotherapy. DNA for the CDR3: TGTGCCAGCAGCTTAACACAGGGTGTCAATGAGCAGTTCTTC. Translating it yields CASSLTQGVNEQFF.